The next 27 T cell receptor beta chains were all read from a single sample in a study of blood T cell repertoires in COVID-19. Using immunoSEQ multiplex PCR, the repertoire was profiled, and TCRdb retains in-frame clones only, with some absent. The profile covers fewer than 300,000 clones, with approximately 85% appearing a single time and 5% to 6.5% taken by the ten largest. The sample was peripheral blood. The receptors stem from a man between 45 and 60 years old with active or convalescent COVID-19.

The J gene is TRBJ2-3, the V gene TRBV6-5; D is undetermined. This CDR3 is 12 amino acids long. Between the trimmed V and J ends, which lost 8 bases and 4 bases, there was a span of 10 bases. In germline, CDR1 is MNHEY, CDR2 SVGAGI. CDR3 sequence (DNA): TGTGCCAGCCAGAACACCGCAGATACGCAGTATTTT. It yields the protein CASQNTADTQYF.

The chain joins TRBV27 to TRBJ1-5, with TRBD1 matching 12 bases. Germline lookup yields CDR1 MNHEY and CDR2 SMNVEV (reference sequence). Trimming removed 6 bases from V and 6 bases from J; junction bases left unmatched: 6. The CDR3 runs 15 residues. CDR3 region: CASRMGTGGGQPQHF. The CDR3 nucleotides are TGTGCCAGCAGGATGGGGACAGGGGGCGGTCAGCCCCAGCATTTT.

The genes are TRBV10-3 and TRBJ2-1; 10 positions match TRBD1. Germline trimming cut 3 bases from V and 8 bases from J; bases unmatched to any gene: 7. Germline CDR1 ENHRY, CDR2 SYGVKD. The CDR3 consists of 15 residues. In DNA, the CDR3 is TGTGCCATCAGTGACCCGGGACAGGGGTTTGATGAGCAGTTCTTC. Its protein is CAISDPGQGFDEQFF.

J is TRBJ2-7 and V is TRBV5-1, with TRBD2 identical over 7 bases. This CDR3 region has 18 residues. With V trimmed by 0 bases and J by 3 bases, 15 bases remained unmatched. Germline V lookup: CDR1 SGHRS, CDR2 YFSETQ. CDR3 in amino acids: CASSLVALASGINYEQYF. The CDR3 DNA is TGCGCCAGCAGCTTGGTGGCCCTCGCTAGCGGCATAAACTACGAGCAGTACTTC. The whole variable domain, remainder taken from reference TRBV5-1 and TRBJ2-7, is KAGVTQTPRYLIKTRGQQVTLSCSPISGHRSVSWYQQTPGQGLQFLFEYFSETQRNKGNFPGRFSGRQFSNSRSEMNVSTLELGDSALYLCASSLVALASGINYEQYFGPGTRLTVT.

The chain is built from TRBV9 and TRBJ2-3; 9 bases agree with TRBD2. This CDR3 spans 16 amino acids. Trimming at V came to 3 bases and at J to 5 bases, leaving 10 bases not matched to a gene. Per germline, CDR1 SGDLS and CDR2 YYNGEE. In nucleotides, the CDR3 is TGTGCCAGCAGCGGCGGGAGGGCCTTTCATAAAGATACGCAGTATTTT. As protein: CASSGGRAFHKDTQYF.

This chain uses TRBV29-1 with TRBJ1-1, with D unresolved. The V gene's germline CDR1 is SQVTM and CDR2 ANQGSEA. This CDR3 spans 13 amino acids. The germline V and J ends were trimmed by 4 bases and 4 bases, with 13 bases remaining between them. The CDR3 loop is CSVGSLRGTEAFF. DNA for the CDR3: TGCAGCGTTGGATCCCTTCGGGGCACTGAAGCTTTCTTT.

This clone was counted a few times. V gene TRBV28 combines with J gene TRBJ2-7; 12 positions agree with TRBD2. The CDR3 length is 16 residues. Trimming removed 2 bases from V and 7 bases from J; junction bases left unmatched: 9. CDR1 and CDR2 (germline): MDHEN, SYDVKM. CDR3: CASSLPGLAGPLEQYF. CDR3 DNA: TGTGCCAGCAGTTTACCCGGACTAGCGGGGCCTTTGGAGCAGTACTTC. The full variable domain, with the rest looked up from reference TRBV28 and TRBJ2-7, is DVKVTQSSRYLVKRTGEKVFLECVQDMDHENMFWYRQDPGLGLRLIYFSYDVKMKEKGDIPEGYSVSREKKERFSLILESASTNQTSMYLCASSLPGLAGPLEQYFGPGTRLTVT.

V is TRBV7-9 and J is TRBJ2-5, with 10 bases that match TRBD1. After removal of 1 base from V and 3 bases from J, the junction contained 2 bases not matched to a gene. Germline lookup yields CDR1 SEHNR and CDR2 FQNEAQ (reference sequence). This CDR3 region has 15 residues. CDR3 coding DNA: TGTGCCAGCAGCTTAGTGGGGACAGGGGAAGAGACCCAGTACTTC. Translating it yields CASSLVGTGEETQYF. The full variable domain, in which reference TRBV7-9 and TRBJ2-5 provide the parts outside the CDR3, is DTGVSQNPRHKITKRGQNVTFRCDPISEHNRLYWYRQTLGQGPEFLTYFQNEAQLEKSRLLSDRFSAERPKGSFSTLEIQRTEQGDSAMYLCASSLVGTGEETQYFGPGTRLLVL.

V usage is TRBV15 and J usage is TRBJ1-4; 9 bases map to TRBD1. Germline values: CDR1 LNHNV, CDR2 YYDKDF (reference sequence). The ends lost 2 bases at V and 5 bases at J; junction bases unmatched: 3. The CDR3 length is 15 residues. This chain's CDR3 is CATSRYRGPNEKLFF. In nucleotides, the CDR3 is TGTGCCACCAGCAGATACAGGGGGCCGAATGAAAAACTGTTTTTT.

This clone appeared a single time. V and J are TRBV30 and TRBJ1-4; no clear D gene. The V gene lost 4 bases and the J gene lost 8 bases, with 11 bases spanning the gap. Germline-derived CDR1 and CDR2 are GTSNPN and SVGIG (reference sequence). The CDR3 has 12 residues. CDR3 amino acids: CAWTDAREKLFF. In DNA, the CDR3 is TGTGCCTGGACCGATGCCCGGGAAAAACTGTTTTTT.

This sequence joins TRBV5-4 and TRBJ2-3, with TRBD2 matching 7 bases. CDR1 and CDR2 from the germline V gene are SGHNT and YYREEE (reference sequence). The CDR3 runs 15 residues. V was clipped by 3 bases and J by 2 bases; unmatched bases: 6. In DNA form, the CDR3 reads TGTGCCAGCAGCTCACGACTAGCTGACACAGATACGCAGTATTTT. It specifies CASSSRLADTDTQYF.

The chain is built from TRBV9 and TRBJ2-1; 8 positions agree with TRBD2. The CDR3 contains 15 residues. V lost 0 bases to trimming and J lost 5 bases; unmatched junction nucleotides: 4. The germline gives CDR1 SGDLS, CDR2 YYNGEE. The CDR3 protein is CASSVDSGIHNEQFF. CDR3 DNA sequence: TGTGCCAGCAGCGTAGATAGCGGGATCCACAATGAGCAGTTCTTC.

V is TRBV7-3 and J is TRBJ2-1; TRBD2 matches 8 bases. Trimming removed 2 bases from V and 0 bases from J; junction bases left unmatched: 0. Germline V gene lookup returns CDR1 SGHTA and CDR2 FQGTGA. The CDR3 length is 15 residues. The CDR3 sequence is CASSLGTSSYNEQFF. The DNA of the CDR3 is TGTGCCAGCAGCTTAGGGACTAGCTCCTACAATGAGCAGTTCTTC. Complete variable domain (other parts from reference TRBV7-3 and TRBJ2-1): GAGVSQTPSNKVTEKGKYVELRCDPISGHTALYWYRQSLGQGPEFLIYFQGTGAADDSGLPNDRFFAVRPEGSVSTLKIQRTERGDSAVYLCASSLGTSSYNEQFFGPGTRLTVL.

The J gene is TRBJ1-6, the V gene TRBV3-1 (or the pseudogene TRBV3-2), with unresolved D. The germline CDR1 and CDR2 sequences are LGHDT and YNNKEL (reference sequence). The CDR3 consists of 15 residues. V lost 1 base and J 6 bases, leaving 10 bases between the germline ends. CDR3: CASSQVRESNSPLHF. Here the CDR3 DNA reads TGTGCCAGCAGCCAAGTCCGGGAGTCTAATTCACCCCTCCACTTT.

The V and J genes are TRBV6-5 and TRBJ1-2; 7 bases agree with TRBD1. Germline trimming cut 2 bases from V and 8 bases from J; bases unmatched to any gene: 2. Per germline, CDR1 MNHEY and CDR2 SVGAGI. The CDR3 sequence is 12 residues long. The CDR3 spells CASSYRGLGYTF. The CDR3 DNA reads as TGTGCCAGCAGTTACAGGGGGCTGGGCTACACCTTC.

The chain couples TRBV19 to TRBJ1-2; the match to TRBD1 covers 7 bases. Germline V gene sequence: CDR1 LNHDA, CDR2 SQIVND (reference sequence). CDR3 length equals 15 residues. Germline trimming cut 4 bases from V and 4 bases from J; bases unmatched to any gene: 9. The CDR3 loop reads CASSTQTGPSYGYTF. CDR3 sequence (DNA): TGTGCCAGTAGTACACAGACAGGGCCGAGCTATGGCTACACCTTC.

This chain connects TRBV15 to TRBJ1-4; D perhaps matches TRBD1 (6 bases). The CDR3 contains 15 residues. V was clipped by 5 bases and J by 4 bases, with 14 bases between them. Germline CDR1 LNHNV, CDR2 YYDKDF (reference sequence). CDR3 in amino acids: CATSLRGGSNEKLFF. Here the CDR3 DNA reads TGTGCCACCAGCCTTAGGGGGGGTAGTAATGAAAAACTGTTTTTT.

The chain has TRBV5-1 and TRBJ1-1; weak D call: TRBD1 (6 bases). V was pared by 4 bases and J by 1 base, with 14 bases between. The CDR3 spans 15 residues. Germline V gives CDR1 SGHRS, CDR2 YFSETQ. The CDR3 spells CASSPAGGANTEAFF. CDR3 sequence (DNA): TGCGCCAGCAGCCCAGCCGGGGGGGCGAACACTGAAGCTTTCTTT.

The chain uses TRBV11-2 and TRBJ2-1, with unresolved D. V dropped 1 base and J dropped 12 bases, with 13 bases sitting between them. The CDR3 extends over 13 amino acids. The germline V gene has CDR1 SGHAT and CDR2 FQNNGV. The CDR3 protein is CASSLVSTFRQFF. In nucleotides, the CDR3 is TGTGCCAGCAGCTTAGTGTCAACGTTCAGGCAGTTCTTC.

V gene TRBV7-9 combines with J gene TRBJ2-7; 10 bases are a match to TRBD2. The CDR3 length is 15 residues. CDR1 is SEHNR, CDR2 FQNEAQ, per germline (reference sequence). Trimming removed 4 bases from V and 5 bases from J; junction bases left unmatched: 8. Written as DNA, the CDR3 is TGTGCCAGCAGCTCAAGCGGGAGGGCCGGTGACGAGCAGTACTTC. Protein sequence: CASSSSGRAGDEQYF.

The chain recombines TRBV2 with TRBJ1-1, with D unresolved. Germline CDR1 and CDR2: SNHLY and FYNNEI. CDR3 size: 14 residues. V was shortened by 8 bases and J by 0 bases, with 13 bases between the two germline ends. The CDR3 is CASVRRSMNTEAFF. CDR3 nucleotides: TGTGCCAGCGTTCGTCGGAGTATGAACACTGAAGCTTTCTTT.

The CDR3 DNA reads as TGCAGTGCGGGGCAGACCTACGAGCAGTACTTC. Translated: CSAGQTYEQYF. V and J are TRBV20-1 and TRBJ2-7; D may be TRBD1 (5 bases). The CDR3 sequence is 11 residues long. Trimming removed 6 bases at V and 2 bases at J, with 8 bases between. From germline, CDR1 is DFQATT and CDR2 SNEGSKA (reference sequence).

The V call is TRBV18, the J call TRBJ1-4; 10 bases align to TRBD1. The germline CDR1 and CDR2 sequences are KGHSH and LQKENI. The CDR3 extends over 14 amino acids. V gave up 6 bases and J gave up 5 bases; unmatched junction bases: 3. CDR3: CASSPGQGNEKLFF. The CDR3 DNA is TGTGCCAGCTCCCCGGGACAGGGGAATGAAAAACTGTTTTTT.

DNA for the CDR3: TGTGCCAGCAGCACGGACAGGGGGTCGGTCACCGGGGAGCTGTTTTTT. This sequence encodes CASSTDRGSVTGELFF. This chain connects TRBV7-6 to TRBJ2-2, with TRBD1 identical over 10 bases. Germline CDR1 SGHVS, CDR2 FNYEAQ. With 5 bases clipped from V and 4 bases from J, the junction kept 7 bases outside the gene matches. The CDR3 sequence is 16 residues long. Based on the CDR3 plus reference TRBV7-6 and TRBJ2-2, the full variable domain is GAGVSQSPRYKVTKRGQDVALRCDPISGHVSLYWYRQALGQGPEFLTYFNYEAQQDKSGLPNDRFSAERPEGSISTLTIQRTEQRDSAMYRCASSTDRGSVTGELFFGEGSRLTVL.

This chain links TRBV7-9 with TRBJ2-1, with D possibly being TRBD1 (6 bases). The CDR3 has 11 amino acids. The V gene's germline CDR1 is SEHNR and CDR2 FQNEAQ (reference sequence). The ends were cut back, 8 bases at V and 10 bases at J, with 12 bases in the middle. The CDR3 DNA reads as TGTGCCAGCTCAGGGGCATTGGAGCAGTTCTTC. It codes for CASSGALEQFF.

This clone appeared a few times. Other DNA sequences of this sample code for an identical CDR3. The rearrangement links TRBV7-9 to TRBJ2-1; D may be TRBD2 (5 bases). V dropped 2 bases and J dropped 6 bases, with 5 bases sitting between them. Germline CDR1 SEHNR, CDR2 FQNEAQ (reference sequence). CDR3 length: 12 residues. In DNA form, the CDR3 reads TGTGCCAGCAGCTTACGGGGCAATGAGCAGTTCTTC. It yields the protein CASSLRGNEQFF.

The chain uses TRBV7-9 and TRBJ2-1; 8 nucleotides match TRBD2. This CDR3 spans 16 amino acids. CDR1 is SEHNR and CDR2 is FQNEAQ in the germline V gene (reference sequence). Unmatched junction bases numbered 6, after V lost 2 bases and J lost 3 bases. The CDR3 region is CASSLTAGVVYNEQFF. The CDR3 nucleotides are TGTGCCAGCAGCTTAACAGCGGGAGTAGTCTACAATGAGCAGTTCTTC.